This T cell receptor beta chain originates from a study of blood T cell repertoires in COVID-19. The CDR3 totals 15 residues. The protocol was immunoSEQ multiplex PCR, while the TCRdb copy is restricted to in-frame clones and leaves out a portion. Found here are 110,000 to 150,000 clones, 75% to 90% of them singletons; the top ten hold around 3.8%. The chain employs TRBV21-1 and TRBJ2-1; no DNA check was done on the table's D call, TRBD1. TRBV21-1 constitutes a pseudogene. Sequencing used peripheral blood. This receptor was identified in a man between 65 and 85 years old who had recovered from COVID-19. The CDR3 loop is CASSKATYRNNEQFF. CDR3 nucleotides: TGTGCCAGCAGCAAAGCTACATACCGTAACAATGAGCAGTTCTTC.